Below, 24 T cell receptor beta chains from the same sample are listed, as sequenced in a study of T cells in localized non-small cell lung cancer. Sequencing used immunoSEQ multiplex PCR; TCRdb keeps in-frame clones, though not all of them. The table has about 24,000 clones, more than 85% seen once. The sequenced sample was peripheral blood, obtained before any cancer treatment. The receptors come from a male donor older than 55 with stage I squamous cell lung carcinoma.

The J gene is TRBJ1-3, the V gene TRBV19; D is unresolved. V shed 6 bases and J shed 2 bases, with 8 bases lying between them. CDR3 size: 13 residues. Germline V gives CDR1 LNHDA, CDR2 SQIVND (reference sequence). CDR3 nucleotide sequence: TGTGCCAGTAGGGCGGGGACTGGAAACACCATATATTTT. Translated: CASRAGTGNTIYF.

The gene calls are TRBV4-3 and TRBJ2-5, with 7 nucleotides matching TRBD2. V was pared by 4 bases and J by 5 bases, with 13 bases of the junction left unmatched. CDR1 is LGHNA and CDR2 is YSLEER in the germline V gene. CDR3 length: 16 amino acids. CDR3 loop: CASSPLLADLGETQYF. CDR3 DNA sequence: TGCGCCAGCAGCCCACTTCTAGCGGACCTAGGGGAGACCCAGTACTTC.

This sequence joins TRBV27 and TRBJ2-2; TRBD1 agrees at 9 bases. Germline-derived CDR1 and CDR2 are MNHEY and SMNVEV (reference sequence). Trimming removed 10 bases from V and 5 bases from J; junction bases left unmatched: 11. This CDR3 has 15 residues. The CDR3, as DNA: TGTGCCACGTCATTGGGACAGGGAGAAACCGGGGAGCTGTTTTTT. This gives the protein CATSLGQGETGELFF.

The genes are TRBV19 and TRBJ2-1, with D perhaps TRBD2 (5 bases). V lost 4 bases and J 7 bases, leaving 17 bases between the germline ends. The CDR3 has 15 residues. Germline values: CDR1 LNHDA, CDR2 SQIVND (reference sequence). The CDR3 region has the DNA TGTGCCAGTAGTACTACAGCATCGACGGGAAATGAGCAGTTCTTC. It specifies CASSTTASTGNEQFF.

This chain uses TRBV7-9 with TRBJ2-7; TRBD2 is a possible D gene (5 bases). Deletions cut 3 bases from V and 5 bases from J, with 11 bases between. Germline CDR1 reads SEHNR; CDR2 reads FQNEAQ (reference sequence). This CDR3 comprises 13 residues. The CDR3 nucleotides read TGTGCCAGCAGCTTTGGAGCGGACCACGAGCAGTACTTC. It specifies CASSFGADHEQYF.

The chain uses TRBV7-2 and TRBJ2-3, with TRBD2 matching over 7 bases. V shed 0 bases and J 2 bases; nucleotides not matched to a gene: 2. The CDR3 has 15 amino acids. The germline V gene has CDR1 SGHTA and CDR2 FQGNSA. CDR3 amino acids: CASSLAGGITDTQYF. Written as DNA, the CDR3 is TGTGCCAGCAGCTTAGCGGGGGGGATCACAGATACGCAGTATTTT.

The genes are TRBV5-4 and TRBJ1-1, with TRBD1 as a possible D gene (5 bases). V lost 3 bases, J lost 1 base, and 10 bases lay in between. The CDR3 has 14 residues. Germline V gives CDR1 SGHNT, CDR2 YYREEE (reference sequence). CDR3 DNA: TGTGCCAGCAGCTCCCGACAGACGAACACTGAAGCTTTCTTT. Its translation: CASSSRQTNTEAFF.

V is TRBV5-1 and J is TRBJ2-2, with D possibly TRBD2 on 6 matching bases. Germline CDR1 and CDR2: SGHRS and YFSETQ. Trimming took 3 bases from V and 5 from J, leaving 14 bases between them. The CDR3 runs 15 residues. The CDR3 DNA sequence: TGCGCCAGCAGCTCGGGGGTCGGGGGAACCGGGGAGCTGTTTTTT. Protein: CASSSGVGGTGELFF.

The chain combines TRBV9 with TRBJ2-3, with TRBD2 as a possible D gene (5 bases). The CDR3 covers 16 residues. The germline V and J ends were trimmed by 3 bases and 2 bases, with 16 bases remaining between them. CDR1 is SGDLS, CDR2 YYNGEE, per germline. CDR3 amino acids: CASSDSPEENTDTQYF. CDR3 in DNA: TGTGCCAGCAGCGACAGCCCGGAGGAGAACACAGATACGCAGTATTTT.

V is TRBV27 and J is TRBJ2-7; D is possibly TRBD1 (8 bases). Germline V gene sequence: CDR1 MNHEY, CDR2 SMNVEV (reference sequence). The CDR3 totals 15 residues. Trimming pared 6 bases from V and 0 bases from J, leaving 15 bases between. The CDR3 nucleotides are TGTGCCAGCAGCTTACAGGGGGGGATCTCCTACGAGCAGTACTTC. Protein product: CASSLQGGISYEQYF.

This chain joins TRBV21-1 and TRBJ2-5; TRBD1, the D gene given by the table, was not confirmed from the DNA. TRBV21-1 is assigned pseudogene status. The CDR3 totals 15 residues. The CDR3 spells CASSSLGQSQETQYF. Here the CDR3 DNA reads TGTGCCAGCTCTAGTTTAGGACAGTCCCAAGAGACCCAGTACTTC.

DNA for the CDR3: TGTGCCAGCAGCTTTGATGACAGGGCACGAGAGACCCAGTACTTC. Encoded protein: CASSFDDRARETQYF. The chain has TRBV5-8 and TRBJ2-5; TRBD1 matches 7 bases. Germline CDR1 and CDR2: SGHTS and YDEGEE. V shed 2 bases, J shed 4 bases, and the junction held 8 bases outside the gene matches. The length of the CDR3 is 15 residues.

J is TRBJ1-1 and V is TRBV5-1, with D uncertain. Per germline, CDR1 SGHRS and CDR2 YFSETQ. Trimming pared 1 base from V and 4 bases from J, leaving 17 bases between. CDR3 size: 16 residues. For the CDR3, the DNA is TGCGCCAGCAGCTTGAATCCGACCAGCGGGAGCACTGAAGCTTTCTTT. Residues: CASSLNPTSGSTEAFF.

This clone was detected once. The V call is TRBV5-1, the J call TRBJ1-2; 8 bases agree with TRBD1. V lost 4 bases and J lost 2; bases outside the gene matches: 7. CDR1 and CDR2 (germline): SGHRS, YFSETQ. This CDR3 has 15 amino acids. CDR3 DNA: TGCGCCAGCAGCCCTATGACAGGGGCAAACTATGGCTACACCTTC. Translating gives CASSPMTGANYGYTF.

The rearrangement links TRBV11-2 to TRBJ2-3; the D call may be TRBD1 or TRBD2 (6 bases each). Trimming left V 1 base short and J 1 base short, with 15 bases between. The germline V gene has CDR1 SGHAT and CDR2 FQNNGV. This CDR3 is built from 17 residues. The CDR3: CASSLAEGGWGTDTQYF. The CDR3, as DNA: TGTGCCAGCAGCTTAGCAGAGGGGGGCTGGGGCACAGATACGCAGTATTTT.

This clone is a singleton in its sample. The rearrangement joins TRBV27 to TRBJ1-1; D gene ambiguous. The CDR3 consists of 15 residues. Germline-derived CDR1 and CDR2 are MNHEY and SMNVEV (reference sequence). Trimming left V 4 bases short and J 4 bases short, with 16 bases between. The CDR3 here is CASSSGGWTGTEAFF. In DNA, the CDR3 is TGTGCCAGCAGTTCGGGAGGTTGGACGGGCACTGAAGCTTTCTTT.

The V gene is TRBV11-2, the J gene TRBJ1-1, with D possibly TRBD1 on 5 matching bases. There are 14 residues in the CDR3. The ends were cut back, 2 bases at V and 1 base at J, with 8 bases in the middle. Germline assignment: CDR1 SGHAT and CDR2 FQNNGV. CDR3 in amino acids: CASSLHGGNTEAFF. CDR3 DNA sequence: TGTGCCAGCAGCTTACACGGGGGGAACACTGAAGCTTTCTTT.

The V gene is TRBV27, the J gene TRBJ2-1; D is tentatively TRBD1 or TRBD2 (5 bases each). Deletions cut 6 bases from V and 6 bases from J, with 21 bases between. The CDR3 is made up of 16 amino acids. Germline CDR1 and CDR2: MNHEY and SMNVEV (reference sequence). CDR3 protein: CASSSPTGTDGNEQFF. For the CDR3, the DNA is TGTGCCAGCAGCTCCCCAACCGGGACGGACGGCAATGAGCAGTTCTTC.

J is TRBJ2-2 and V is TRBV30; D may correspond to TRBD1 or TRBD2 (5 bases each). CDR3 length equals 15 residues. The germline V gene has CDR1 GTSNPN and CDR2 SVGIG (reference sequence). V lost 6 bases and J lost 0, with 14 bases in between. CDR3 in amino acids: CACLPGTANTGELFF. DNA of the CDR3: TGTGCCTGCCTCCCCGGGACGGCGAACACCGGGGAGCTGTTTTTT.

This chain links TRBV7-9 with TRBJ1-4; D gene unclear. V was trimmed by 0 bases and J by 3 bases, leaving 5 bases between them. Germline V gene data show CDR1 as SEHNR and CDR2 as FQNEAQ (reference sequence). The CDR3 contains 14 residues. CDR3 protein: CASSLARPNEKLFF. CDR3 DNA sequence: TGTGCCAGCAGCTTAGCGCGGCCTAATGAAAAACTGTTTTTT.

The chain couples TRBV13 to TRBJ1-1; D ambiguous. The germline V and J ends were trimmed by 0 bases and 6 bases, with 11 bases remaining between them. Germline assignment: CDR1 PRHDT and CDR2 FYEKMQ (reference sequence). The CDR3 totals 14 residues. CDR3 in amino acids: CASSLGLPSSEAFF. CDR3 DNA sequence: TGTGCCAGCAGCTTAGGCCTCCCATCTTCTGAAGCTTTCTTT.

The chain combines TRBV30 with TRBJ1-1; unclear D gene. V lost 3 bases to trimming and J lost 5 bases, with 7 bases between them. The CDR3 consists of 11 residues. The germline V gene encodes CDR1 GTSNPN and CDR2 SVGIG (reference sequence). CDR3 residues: CAWSLGTEAFF. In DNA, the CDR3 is TGTGCCTGGAGCTTGGGAACTGAAGCTTTCTTT.

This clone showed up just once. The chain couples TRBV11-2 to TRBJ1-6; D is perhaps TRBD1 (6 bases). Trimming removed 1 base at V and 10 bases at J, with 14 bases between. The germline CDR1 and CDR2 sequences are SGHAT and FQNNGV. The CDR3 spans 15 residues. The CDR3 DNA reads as TGTGCCAGCAGCTTAGTGCAGGGGTGGGGGTCACCCCTCCACTTT. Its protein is CASSLVQGWGSPLHF.

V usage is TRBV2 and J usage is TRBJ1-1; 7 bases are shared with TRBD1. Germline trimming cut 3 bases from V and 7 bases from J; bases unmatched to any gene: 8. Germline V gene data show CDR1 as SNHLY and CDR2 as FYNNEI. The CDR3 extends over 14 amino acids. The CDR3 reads CASSDRTGKDEAFF. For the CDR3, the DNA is TGTGCCAGCAGTGACAGGACAGGTAAGGATGAAGCTTTCTTT.